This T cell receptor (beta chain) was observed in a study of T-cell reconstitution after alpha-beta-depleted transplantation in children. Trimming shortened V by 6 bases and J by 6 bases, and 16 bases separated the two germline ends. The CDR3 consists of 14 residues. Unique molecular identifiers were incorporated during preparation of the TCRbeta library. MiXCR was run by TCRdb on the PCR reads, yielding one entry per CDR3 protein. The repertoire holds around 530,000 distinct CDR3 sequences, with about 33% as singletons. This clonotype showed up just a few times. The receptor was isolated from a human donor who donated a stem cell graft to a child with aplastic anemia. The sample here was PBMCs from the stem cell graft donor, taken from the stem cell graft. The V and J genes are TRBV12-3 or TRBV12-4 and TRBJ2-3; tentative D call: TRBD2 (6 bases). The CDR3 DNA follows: TGTGCCAGCAGCCCACAACGGGGAGGCGATACGCAGTATTTT. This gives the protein CASSPQRGGDTQYF.